The 17 T cell receptor beta chains presented below share a single source sample, sequenced in a study of monozygotic twins with inflammatory bowel disease (dated 2019 in TCRdb). The library came from 5' RACE. The sample was run on an Illumina HiSeq 2500. After reprocessing by TCRdb, each CDR3 protein sequence is one entry, and no DNA is given. This sample's table lists 190,000 or so distinct CDR3 sequences. Around 1.5% of the sample belongs to the ten largest clones. The sequencing sample was made of blood. Receptors originate from a human donor with ulcerative colitis or Crohn's disease, or a healthy co-twin of an affected twin (not recorded which).

The rearrangement links TRBV11-2 to TRBJ1-3; TCRdb picks TRBD1, but there is no DNA to check that call. The CDR3 loop spans 16 amino acids. In germline, CDR1 is SGHAT, CDR2 FQNNGV. The CDR3 here is CASSRRQGGTGNTIYF.

The rearrangement uses TRBV4-1 and TRBJ2-7; checking the TCRdb D call of TRBD1 is not possible without DNA. CDR1 is MGHRA, CDR2 YSYEKL, per germline. The CDR3 extends over 14 amino acids. The CDR3 here is CASSHQGQGYEQYF.

This chain connects TRBV7-9 to TRBJ2-3; the D call of TRBD1 rests on TCRdb alone, since no DNA is present to check it. In germline, CDR1 is SEHNR, CDR2 FQNEAQ (reference sequence). The length of the CDR3 is 14 residues. This chain's CDR3 is CASLRTGGEDTQYF.

This sequence joins TRBV7-9 and TRBJ1-2. The CDR3 has 14 residues. Looked up from germline, CDR1 is SEHNR and CDR2 is FQNEAQ (reference sequence). The CDR3 is CASSTPPDSRPYTF.

This chain connects TRBV18 to TRBJ2-3; TCRdb's assignment of TRBD1 cannot be checked, as there is no DNA. Germline CDR1 and CDR2: KGHSH and LQKENI. The CDR3 length is 14 residues. CDR3 in amino acids: CASSRDDGTDTQYF.

The V gene is TRBV12-3 or TRBV12-4, the J gene TRBJ1-5. This CDR3 comprises 12 residues. This CDR3 reads CASSFEGQPQHF.

The chain uses TRBV29-1 and TRBJ1-2; TCRdb reports TRBD1, a call that lacks DNA to check it against. Germline V gene data show CDR1 as SQVTM and CDR2 as ANQGSEA. This CDR3 has 13 amino acids. The CDR3 loop is CSVEPRGFYGYTF.

The chain has TRBV11-2 and TRBJ2-7; TCRdb proposes TRBD2, but this gene call is untestable without DNA. The germline V gene encodes CDR1 SGHAT and CDR2 FQNNGV. The CDR3 has 16 amino acids. The CDR3 sequence is CASSDPGTSASYEQYF. Full variable domain (remainder filled in from reference TRBV11-2 and TRBJ2-7): EAGVAQSPRYKIIEKRQSVAFWCNPISGHATLYWYQQILGQGPKLLIQFQNNGVVDDSQLPKDRFSAERLKGVDSTLKIQPAKLEDSAVYLCASSDPGTSASYEQYFGPGTRLTVT.

The chain has TRBV20-1 and TRBJ2-4; TCRdb names TRBD2, which stays unverified in the absence of DNA. The CDR3 has 15 residues. Germline CDR1 reads DFQATT; CDR2 reads SNEGSKA (reference sequence). CDR3 sequence reads: CSARLTSGAKNIQYF.

The CDR3 sequence is CASSLQGNTIYF. The genes are TRBV11-2 and TRBJ1-3. The CDR3 consists of 12 residues. Per the germline V gene, CDR1 is SGHAT and CDR2 is FQNNGV.

This sequence joins TRBV5-1 and TRBJ2-6; the D gene TCRdb calls, TRBD1, cannot be checked with no DNA. CDR3 length: 15 residues. Per the germline V gene, CDR1 is SGHRS and CDR2 is YFSETQ. The CDR3 loop reads CASSSQVSGANVLTF. The full variable domain, in which reference TRBV5-1 and TRBJ2-6 provide the parts outside the CDR3, is KAGVTQTPRYLIKTRGQQVTLSCSPISGHRSVSWYQQTPGQGLQFLFEYFSETQRNKGNFPGRFSGRQFSNSRSEMNVSTLELGDSALYLCASSSQVSGANVLTFGAGSRLTVL.

This chain uses TRBV2 with TRBJ1-5. CDR3 length equals 16 residues. CDR1 is SNHLY and CDR2 is FYNNEI in the germline V gene. CDR3: CASSEVAVFSNQPQHF.

The chain has TRBV24-1 and TRBJ2-1; TCRdb indicates TRBD2, and absent DNA this call remains unverified. The CDR3 contains 15 residues. Germline loops: CDR1 KGHDR, CDR2 SFDVKD. The CDR3 protein is CATSDSSGGIYEQFF.

V is TRBV7-9 and J is TRBJ1-5. The V gene's germline CDR1 is SEHNR and CDR2 FQNEAQ (reference sequence). The CDR3 extends over 17 amino acids. The CDR3 here is CASSSASRDGRNQPQHF.

The V call is TRBV5-1, the J call TRBJ2-1. From germline, CDR1 is SGHRS and CDR2 YFSETQ. The CDR3 runs 14 residues. The CDR3 reads CASSWQPVGNEQFF.

The chain joins TRBV7-9 to TRBJ2-5; TCRdb's D gene call, TRBD1, goes unchecked for lack of DNA. The CDR3 totals 17 residues. Germline CDR1 is SEHNR and CDR2 is FQNEAQ (reference sequence). CDR3 in amino acids: CASSSLRLGQMGETQYF.

The CDR3 reads CASSQQGYAYGYTF. The chain recombines TRBV3-1 with TRBJ1-2; TCRdb's D gene call, TRBD1, goes unchecked for lack of DNA. CDR1 and CDR2 (germline): LGHDT, YNNKEL (reference sequence). The CDR3 has 14 residues.